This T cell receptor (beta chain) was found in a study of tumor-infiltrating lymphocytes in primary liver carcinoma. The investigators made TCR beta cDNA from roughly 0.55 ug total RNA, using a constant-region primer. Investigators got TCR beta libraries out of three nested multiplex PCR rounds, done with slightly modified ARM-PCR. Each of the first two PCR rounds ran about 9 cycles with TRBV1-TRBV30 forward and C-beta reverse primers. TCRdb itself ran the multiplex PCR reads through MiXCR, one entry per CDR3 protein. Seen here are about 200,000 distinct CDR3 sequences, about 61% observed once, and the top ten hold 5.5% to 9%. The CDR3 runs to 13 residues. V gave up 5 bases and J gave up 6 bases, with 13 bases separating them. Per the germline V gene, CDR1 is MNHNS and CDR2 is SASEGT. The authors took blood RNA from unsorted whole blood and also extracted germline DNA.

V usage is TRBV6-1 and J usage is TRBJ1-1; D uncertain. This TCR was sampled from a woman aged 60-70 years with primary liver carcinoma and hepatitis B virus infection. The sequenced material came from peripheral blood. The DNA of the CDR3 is TGTGCCAGCAGTTCTTATAGAGACTCTGAAGCTTTCTTT. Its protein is CASSSYRDSEAFF.